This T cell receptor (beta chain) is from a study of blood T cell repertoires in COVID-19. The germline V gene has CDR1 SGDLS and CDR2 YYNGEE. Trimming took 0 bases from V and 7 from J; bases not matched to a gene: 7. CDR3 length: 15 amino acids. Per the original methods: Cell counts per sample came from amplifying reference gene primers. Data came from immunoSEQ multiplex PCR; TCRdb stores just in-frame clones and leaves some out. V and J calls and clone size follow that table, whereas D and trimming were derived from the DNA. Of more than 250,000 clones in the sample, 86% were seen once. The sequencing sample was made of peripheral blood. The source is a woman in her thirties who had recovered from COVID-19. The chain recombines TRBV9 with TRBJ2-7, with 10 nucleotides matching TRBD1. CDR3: CASSVGTGGLMEQYF. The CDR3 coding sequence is TGTGCCAGCAGCGTAGGGACAGGGGGGTTGATGGAGCAGTACTTC.